This T cell receptor beta chain was documented in a study of liver allograft versus peripheral blood T cells. Background on the study: Transplanted livers and recipients' peripheral blood had their T cell receptor repertoires compared.

The germline CDR1 and CDR2 sequences are SEHNR and FQNEAQ (reference sequence). V lost 3 bases to trimming and J lost 4 bases; unmatched junction nucleotides: 3. The CDR3 spans 14 residues. TCRdb passed the reads through MiXCR, listing each CDR3 protein once. The sample records 650 to 700 distinct CDR3 sequences, around 39% being singletons. The clonotype was recovered from a human patient who had a liver transplant. Some T cells may be provided by the graft donor. This chain joins TRBV7-9 and TRBJ1-1; TRBD1 matches 9 bases. DNA of the CDR3: TGTGCCAGCAGCTTGGGACAGGGCCTCACTGAAGCTTTCTTT. Translated, it gives CASSLGQGLTEAFF.